The present TCR beta chain was sequenced within a study of response to subunit inactivated influenza vaccine. MiXCR, applied by TCRdb to the RT-PCR reads, yields one record per CDR3 protein. The profile covers 500,000 to 550,000 distinct CDR3 sequences, with 6.5% to 8% appearing a single time and 13% taken by the ten largest. Many counts were recorded for this clonotype. Its antigen is not identified. Germline lookup yields CDR1 MNHEY and CDR2 SVGEGT. There are 13 residues in the CDR3. The V gene end was trimmed by 6 bases and the J gene end by 2 bases; junction bases not matched to a gene: 3. Notes on the study in general: Every seasonal influenza vaccination brings in few new T cells, the authors suggested.

The clonotype originates from a man in his fifties or sixties who received an inactivated influenza vaccine. Sequencing was performed on PBMCs from blood, taken around 2 years after vaccination. The genes are TRBV6-2 or TRBV6-3 and TRBJ1-2, with TRBD1 matching 7 bases. The CDR3 DNA is TGTGCCAGCAGCTGGGGACAGAACTATGGCTACACCTTC. Residues: CASSWGQNYGYTF.